This TCR beta chain came from a study of T cells in Graves' hyperthyroidism and ophthalmopathy. RNA transcripts yielded amplified TCR beta CDR3 regions. TCR CDR3 underwent first-round RT-PCR with the HTBI primer set. TCRdb used MiXCR to reprocess the multiplex PCR reads, holding one entry per CDR3 protein. The sample includes roughly 110,000 distinct CDR3 sequences, more than 15% seen only once; the top ten take 40% to 50%. Sequenced: blood. The origin of this receptor is a woman between 45 and 60 years old with Graves' hyperthyroidism.

CDR3 nucleotide sequence: TGTGCCAGCAGTCCACAACAGGGGGCTGGGTCACCCCTCCACTTT. Encoded protein: CASSPQQGAGSPLHF. The chain has TRBV28 and TRBJ1-6; TRBD1 matches 9 bases. The germline V gene encodes CDR1 MDHEN and CDR2 SYDVKM. This CDR3 is built from 15 residues. The ends lost 5 bases at V and 10 bases at J; junction bases unmatched: 9.